This T cell receptor (beta chain) was identified in a study of T cells in Graves' hyperthyroidism and ophthalmopathy. For the study at large: Peripheral blood draws took place at initial diagnosis, ahead of any treatment. Study findings and constraints: Separating ophthalmopathy from stable hyperthyroidism was achieved by a 13 V-J model.

The investigators amplified TCR beta CDR3 regions from RNA transcripts. A first-round RT-PCR of the TCR CDR3 used the HTBI primer set. A single record per CDR3 protein comes from TCRdb applying MiXCR to the multiplex PCR reads. The table has hundreds of thousands of distinct CDR3 sequences, approximately 15% seen once. This clonotype was found a few times. The antigen is unknown. Trimming shortened V by 3 bases and J by 4 bases, and 19 bases separated the two germline ends. Germline lookup yields CDR1 DFQATT and CDR2 SNEGSKA (reference sequence). This CDR3 has 15 amino acids. Patients having uncontrolled infection, another autoimmune disease, pregnancy or lactation were not included. Orbital computed tomography and thyroid ultrasound, together with serum TRAb and thyroxine and clinical symptoms, were used for diagnoses.

The rearrangement joins TRBV20-1 to TRBJ2-7, with D possibly being TRBD1 (7 bases). This receptor was obtained from a woman between 18 and 29 years old with Graves' hyperthyroidism. The sequenced material came from blood. The CDR3 coding sequence is TGCAGTGCTAGTACCCCCGCGGGACAGCGATACGAGCAGTACTTC. Translated, it gives CSASTPAGQRYEQYF.